This TCR beta chain stems from a study of monozygotic twins with inflammatory bowel disease. Study findings and constraints: Discrimination among different T cell subtypes was not achievable.

Two nested PCRs, roughly 16 and 10 cycles, amplified TCRalpha and TCRbeta cDNA. Using the 5' RACE reads, TCRdb records one entry per CDR3 protein without DNA. The repertoire shows approximately 330,000 distinct CDR3 sequences; the top ten hold around 2%. CDR3 length: 15 residues. The germline gives CDR1 MNHEY, CDR2 SVGEGT. Note on this clonotype: The antigen is unknown.

The clonotype was recovered from a human donor with ulcerative colitis or Crohn's disease, or a healthy co-twin of an affected twin (not recorded which). The rearrangement joins TRBV6-2 or TRBV6-3 to TRBJ1-1; TCRdb proposes TRBD1, but this gene call is untestable without DNA. Source material: blood. CDR3 in amino acids: CASSYSDSVGTEAFF.